The subject of this entry is one T cell receptor beta chain. Its antigen is not identified. Only in-frame clones appear in the TCRdb table, and some are missing; sequencing was by immunoSEQ multiplex PCR. The sample gives 100,000 to 150,000 clones, roughly 92% of which show up once; roughly 1% is in the top ten. This specimen belongs to a study of T cell responses to AZD1222 COVID-19 vaccine. This CDR3 contains 14 residues. The V end was cut by 5 bases, the J end by 8 bases, with 16 bases between. Germline CDR1 KGHSH, CDR2 LQKENI. Regarding the study as a whole: The donor group comprised mostly white British people and more females; the analysis possibly underestimated clonal diversity.

The receptor was isolated from an adult who received the AZD1222 COVID-19 vaccine. The sequences come from peripheral blood, collected 28 days after the second AZD1222 dose. The rearrangement uses TRBV18 and TRBJ2-1; D may be TRBD1 (6 bases). The CDR3 is CASSSTLQGDEQFF. CDR3 DNA sequence: TGTGCCAGCTCATCGACCTTACAGGGCGATGAGCAGTTCTTC.